These 16 T cell receptor beta chains were sequenced from one sample in a study of shared clonotypes between healthy human individuals. Measured with immunoSEQ multiplex PCR; TCRdb has only the in-frame clones, and not every one. The sample lists over 400,000 clones, around 73% occurring once. The material sequenced was PBMCs. Every receptor here comes from a woman between 40 and 55 years old in good health. Some clones in this sample may be carry-over from other donors' samples.

The rearrangement uses TRBV7-3 and TRBJ2-2, with a weak D call TRBD1 (5 bases). Trimming removed 4 bases from V and 6 bases from J, with 9 bases in between. Germline loops: CDR1 SGHTA, CDR2 FQGTGA. This CDR3 is built from 13 residues. The DNA of the CDR3 is TGTGCCAGCAGCTCTCCAGGGTCCGGGGAGCTGTTTTTT. This codes for CASSSPGSGELFF.

The chain links TRBV6-4 to TRBJ2-2; unclear D gene. Germline CDR1 is MRHNA and CDR2 is SNTAGT. The CDR3 runs to 14 residues. V was trimmed by 5 bases and J by 3 bases, leaving 10 bases between them. CDR3 sequence reads: CASSSDSYTGELFF. For the CDR3, the DNA is TGTGCCAGCAGTTCTGACTCCTACACCGGGGAGCTGTTTTTT.

This clone was observed many times. CDR3 sequence reads: CASSLSGTYNEQFF. The CDR3 nucleotides read TGTGCCAGCAGTTTGAGCGGGACCTACAATGAGCAGTTCTTC. The genes are TRBV6-6 and TRBJ2-1, with 7 positions matching TRBD2. V was clipped by 4 bases and J by 2 bases; unmatched bases: 2. Germline-derived CDR1 and CDR2 are MNHNY and SVGAGI (reference sequence). This CDR3 has 14 residues.

With regard to this clone: Other DNA sequences in this specimen translate into the identical CDR3. The chain uses TRBV5-1 and TRBJ2-1, with TRBD2 matching over 11 bases. V gave up 1 base and J gave up 7 bases; unmatched junction bases: 1. Per germline, CDR1 SGHRS and CDR2 YFSETQ. The CDR3 spans 14 residues. The CDR3 here is CASSLTSGSNEQFF. CDR3 in DNA: TGCGCCAGCAGCTTGACTAGCGGGAGTAATGAGCAGTTCTTC.

The chain carries TRBV7-9 and TRBJ2-1; a weak D match, TRBD2 (5 bases). CDR1 SEHNR and CDR2 FQNEAQ come from the germline V gene (reference sequence). The V end was cut by 1 base, the J end by 5 bases, with 6 bases between. This CDR3 contains 13 residues. CDR3 amino acids: CASSLGTHNEQFF. CDR3 DNA sequence: TGTGCCAGCAGCTTAGGGACTCACAATGAGCAGTTCTTC. Supplemented by reference TRBV7-9 and TRBJ2-1, the full variable domain reads DTGVSQNPRHKITKRGQNVTFRCDPISEHNRLYWYRQTLGQGPEFLTYFQNEAQLEKSRLLSDRFSAERPKGSFSTLEIQRTEQGDSAMYLCASSLGTHNEQFFGPGTRLTVL.

This chain joins TRBV28 and TRBJ2-5, with a weak D call TRBD1 (6 bases). V was trimmed by 8 bases and J by 1 base, leaving 14 bases between them. There are 14 residues in the CDR3. Germline CDR1 MDHEN, CDR2 SYDVKM. The DNA of the CDR3 is TGTGCCAGCCAGACCGGGACACCCCAAGAGACCCAGTACTTC. Encoded protein: CASQTGTPQETQYF.

This clone was counted only a few times. V is TRBV7-3 and J is TRBJ2-1; no reliable D call. The CDR3 contains 13 residues. CDR1 is SGHTA and CDR2 is FQGTGA in the germline V gene. V gave up 2 bases and J gave up 7 bases, with 9 bases separating them. This chain's CDR3 is CASSLRHRNEQFF. CDR3 in DNA: TGTGCCAGCAGCTTACGGCACAGAAATGAGCAGTTCTTC. The full variable domain, completed using reference TRBV7-3 and TRBJ2-1, is GAGVSQTPSNKVTEKGKYVELRCDPISGHTALYWYRQSLGQGPEFLIYFQGTGAADDSGLPNDRFFAVRPEGSVSTLKIQRTERGDSAVYLCASSLRHRNEQFFGPGTRLTVL.

V gene TRBV7-9 combines with J gene TRBJ2-1, with 8 bases fitting TRBD1. Germline V gives CDR1 SEHNR, CDR2 FQNEAQ (reference sequence). This CDR3 contains 18 residues. V lost 5 bases, J lost 0 bases, and 12 bases stayed unmatched. CDR3 residues: CASSPTGVLLSSYNEQFF. As DNA, the CDR3 is TGTGCCAGCAGCCCGACAGGGGTCCTGTTGAGCTCCTACAATGAGCAGTTCTTC.

The rearrangement joins TRBV6-1 to TRBJ2-5; D perhaps matches TRBD2 (8 bases). The germline CDR1 and CDR2 sequences are MNHNS and SASEGT. This CDR3 is built from 16 residues. Between the trimmed V and J ends, which lost 3 bases and 2 bases, there was a span of 16 bases. CDR3 protein: CASSDGRGRGQETQYF. The CDR3 nucleotides read TGTGCCAGCAGTGACGGGAGGGGGCGCGGGCAAGAGACCCAGTACTTC.

This chain links TRBV18 with TRBJ1-2, with no clear D. The germline V gene has CDR1 KGHSH and CDR2 LQKENI. The CDR3 totals 14 residues. Trimming removed 1 base from V and 4 bases from J, with 10 bases in between. The CDR3 reads CASSPREGPYGYTF. CDR3 in DNA: TGTGCCAGCTCACCACGGGAAGGCCCCTATGGCTACACCTTC. Full variable domain (rest looked up from reference TRBV18 and TRBJ1-2): NAGVMQNPRHLVRRRGQEARLRCSPMKGHSHVYWYRQLPEEGLKFMVYLQKENIIDESGMPKERFSAEFPKEGPSILRIQQVVRGDSAAYFCASSPREGPYGYTFGSGTRLTVV.

As for this clone: This may be a read error: a much more frequent sequence differs by one nucleotide. V and J are TRBV29-1 and TRBJ1-1, with TRBD1 matching over 8 bases. Germline V gene sequence: CDR1 SQVTM, CDR2 ANQGSEA. This CDR3 is 16 amino acids long. Germline trimming cut 4 bases from V and 4 bases from J; bases unmatched to any gene: 14. The CDR3 region has the DNA TGCAGCGTTGCCCCTTTTTCACGACAGGGGAGCACTGAAGCTTTCTTT. Translated, it gives CSVAPFSRQGSTEAFF. The complete variable domain, with remaining parts taken from reference TRBV29-1 and TRBJ1-1, reads SAVISQKPSRDICQRGTSLTIQCQVDSQVTMMFWYRQQPGQSLTLIATANQGSEATYESGFVIDKFPISRPNLTFSTLTVSNMSPEDSSIYLCSVAPFSRQGSTEAFFGQGTRLTVV.

This rearrangement joins TRBV5-1 to TRBJ2-5; D is uncertain. Germline-derived CDR1 and CDR2 are SGHRS and YFSETQ. Trimming pared 1 base from V and 2 bases from J, leaving 9 bases between. The CDR3 spans 14 residues. CDR3 loop: CASSLKLVQETQYF. CDR3 in DNA: TGCGCCAGCAGCTTGAAACTGGTGCAAGAGACCCAGTACTTC.

The chain links TRBV19 to TRBJ2-1, with 9 bases lining up with TRBD2. Germline assignment: CDR1 LNHDA and CDR2 SQIVND (reference sequence). V trimming: 4 bases; J trimming: 2 bases; junction bases outside the gene matches: 12. This CDR3 has 18 residues. CDR3 in DNA: TGTGCCAGTAGTACGCGGGGGGGGCTAGCGATCACCTACAATGAGCAGTTCTTC. This sequence encodes CASSTRGGLAITYNEQFF.

This clone was seen a few times. V usage is TRBV30 and J usage is TRBJ1-5; perhaps TRBD1 as D (5 bases). The V gene lost 3 bases and the J gene lost 4 bases, with 16 bases spanning the gap. From germline, CDR1 is GTSNPN and CDR2 SVGIG (reference sequence). This CDR3 contains 15 residues. CDR3 region: CAWSGEQDANQPQHF. DNA of the CDR3: TGTGCCTGGAGCGGAGAACAGGATGCGAATCAGCCCCAGCATTTT.

This sequence joins TRBV7-3 and TRBJ2-3; TRBD2 matches 9 bases. This CDR3 region has 14 residues. The trim removed 5 bases at V and 5 bases at J, leaving 5 bases unmatched. Germline CDR1 is SGHTA and CDR2 is FQGTGA. CDR3 sequence reads: CASSPGLAKDTQYF. The DNA for the CDR3 is TGTGCCAGCAGCCCGGGACTAGCTAAAGATACGCAGTATTTT.

As concerns this clone: A far larger clone is just one base off, so this is likely a read error. This sequence joins TRBV7-8 and TRBJ2-1, with a weak D call TRBD2 (5 bases). The germline gives CDR1 SGHVS, CDR2 FQNEAQ. Trimming left V 6 bases short and J 0 bases short, with 6 bases between. The CDR3 covers 13 residues. The CDR3 protein is CASREDSYNEQFF. The CDR3 bases are TGTGCCAGCAGGGAGGACTCCTACAATGAGCAGTTCTTC.